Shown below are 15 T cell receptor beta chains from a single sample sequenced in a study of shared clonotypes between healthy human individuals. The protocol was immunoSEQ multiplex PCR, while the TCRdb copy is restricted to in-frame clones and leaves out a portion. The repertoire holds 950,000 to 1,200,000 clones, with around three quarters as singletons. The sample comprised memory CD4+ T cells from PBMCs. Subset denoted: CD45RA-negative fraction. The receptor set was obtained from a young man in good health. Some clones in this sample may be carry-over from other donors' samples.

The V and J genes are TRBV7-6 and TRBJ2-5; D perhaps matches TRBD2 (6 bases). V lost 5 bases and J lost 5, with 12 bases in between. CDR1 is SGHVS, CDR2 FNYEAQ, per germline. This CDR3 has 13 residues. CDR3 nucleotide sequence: TGTGCCAGCAGCCTGCGGGGAGCGGAGACCCAGTACTTC. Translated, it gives CASSLRGAETQYF.

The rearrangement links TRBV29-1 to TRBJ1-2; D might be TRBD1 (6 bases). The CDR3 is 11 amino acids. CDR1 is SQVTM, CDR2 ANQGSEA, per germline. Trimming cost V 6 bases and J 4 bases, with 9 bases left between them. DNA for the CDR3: TGCAGCGTGGCAGGGGCCTATGGCTACACCTTC. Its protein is CSVAGAYGYTF.

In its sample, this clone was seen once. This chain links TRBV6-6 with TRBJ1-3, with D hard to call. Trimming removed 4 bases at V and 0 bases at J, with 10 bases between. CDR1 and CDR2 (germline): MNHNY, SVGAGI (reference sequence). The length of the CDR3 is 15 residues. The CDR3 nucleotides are TGTGCCAGCAGTTCCCCCTTTATCTCTGGAAACACCATATATTTT. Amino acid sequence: CASSSPFISGNTIYF.

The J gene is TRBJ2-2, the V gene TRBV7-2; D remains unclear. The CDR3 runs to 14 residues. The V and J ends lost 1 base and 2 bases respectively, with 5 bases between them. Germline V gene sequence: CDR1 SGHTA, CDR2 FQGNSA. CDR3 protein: CASSLDFNTGELFF. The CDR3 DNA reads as TGTGCCAGCAGCTTAGACTTTAACACCGGGGAGCTGTTTTTT.

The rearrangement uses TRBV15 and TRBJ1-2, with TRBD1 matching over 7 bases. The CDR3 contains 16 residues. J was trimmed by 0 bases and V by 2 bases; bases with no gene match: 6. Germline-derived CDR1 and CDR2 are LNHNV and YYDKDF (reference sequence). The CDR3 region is CATSRSGTEANYGYTF. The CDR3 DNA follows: TGTGCCACCAGCAGATCCGGGACAGAGGCTAACTATGGCTACACCTTC.

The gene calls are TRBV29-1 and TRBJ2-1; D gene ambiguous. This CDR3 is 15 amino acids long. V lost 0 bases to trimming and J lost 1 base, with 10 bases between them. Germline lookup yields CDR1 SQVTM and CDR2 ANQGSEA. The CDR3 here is CSVEDFLESYNEQFF. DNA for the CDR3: TGCAGCGTTGAAGATTTCCTAGAATCCTACAATGAGCAGTTCTTC.

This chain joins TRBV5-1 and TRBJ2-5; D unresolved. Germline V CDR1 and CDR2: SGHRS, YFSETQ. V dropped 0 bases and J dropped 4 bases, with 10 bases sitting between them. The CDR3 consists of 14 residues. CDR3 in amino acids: CASSLVPSRETQYF. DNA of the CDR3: TGCGCCAGCAGCTTGGTTCCTAGTCGAGAGACCCAGTACTTC.

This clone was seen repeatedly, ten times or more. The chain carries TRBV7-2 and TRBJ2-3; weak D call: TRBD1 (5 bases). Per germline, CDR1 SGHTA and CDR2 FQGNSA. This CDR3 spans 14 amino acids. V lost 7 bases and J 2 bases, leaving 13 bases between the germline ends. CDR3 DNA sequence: TGTGCCAGCACACCAGGGTATTCCACAGATACGCAGTATTTT. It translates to CASTPGYSTDTQYF.

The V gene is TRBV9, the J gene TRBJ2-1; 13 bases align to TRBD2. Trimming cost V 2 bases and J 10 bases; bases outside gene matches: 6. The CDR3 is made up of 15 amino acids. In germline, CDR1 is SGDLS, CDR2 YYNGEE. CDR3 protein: CASSVGLAGWEEQFF. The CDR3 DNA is TGTGCCAGCAGCGTGGGACTAGCGGGATGGGAGGAGCAGTTCTTC.

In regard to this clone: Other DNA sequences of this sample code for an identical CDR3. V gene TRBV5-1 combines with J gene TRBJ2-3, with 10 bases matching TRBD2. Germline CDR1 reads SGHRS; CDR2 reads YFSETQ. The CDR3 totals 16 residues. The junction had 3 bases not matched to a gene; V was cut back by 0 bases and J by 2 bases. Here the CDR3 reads CASSLGTSGYTDTQYF. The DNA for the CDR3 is TGCGCCAGCAGCTTGGGGACTAGCGGCTACACAGATACGCAGTATTTT.

The DNA of the CDR3 is TGTGCCAGCAGTTTGGCGGTGGGAAATCAGCCCCAGCATTTT. As protein: CASSLAVGNQPQHF. The rearrangement joins TRBV28 to TRBJ1-5; D gene uncertain. The length of the CDR3 is 14 residues. Germline V gene data show CDR1 as MDHEN and CDR2 as SYDVKM. Trimming pared 3 bases from V and 4 bases from J, leaving 10 bases between. Filled out from reference TRBV28 and TRBJ1-5, the complete variable domain reads DVKVTQSSRYLVKRTGEKVFLECVQDMDHENMFWYRQDPGLGLRLIYFSYDVKMKEKGDIPEGYSVSREKKERFSLILESASTNQTSMYLCASSLAVGNQPQHFGDGTRLSIL.

CDR3 nucleotides: TGTGCCAGCAGCCCCACTAGGGCGGCTCGTTTCGCCGGGGAGCTGTTTTTT. Amino acid sequence: CASSPTRAARFAGELFF. The rearrangement uses TRBV11-2 and TRBJ2-2; TRBD2 is a possible D gene (5 bases). Looked up from germline, CDR1 is SGHAT and CDR2 is FQNNGV. The length of the CDR3 is 17 residues. Trimming stripped 5 bases from V and 6 bases from J, with 22 bases between. The whole variable domain, filled in from reference TRBV11-2 and TRBJ2-2, reads EAGVAQSPRYKIIEKRQSVAFWCNPISGHATLYWYQQILGQGPKLLIQFQNNGVVDDSQLPKDRFSAERLKGVDSTLKIQPAKLEDSAVYLCASSPTRAARFAGELFFGEGSRLTVL.

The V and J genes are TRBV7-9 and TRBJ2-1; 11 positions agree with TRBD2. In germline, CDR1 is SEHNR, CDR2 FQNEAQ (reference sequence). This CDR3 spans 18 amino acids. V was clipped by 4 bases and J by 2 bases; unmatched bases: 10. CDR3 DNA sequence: TGTGCCAGCAGCTCCGGGACTAGCGGTAGGTCGACCTACAATGAGCAGTTCTTC. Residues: CASSSGTSGRSTYNEQFF.

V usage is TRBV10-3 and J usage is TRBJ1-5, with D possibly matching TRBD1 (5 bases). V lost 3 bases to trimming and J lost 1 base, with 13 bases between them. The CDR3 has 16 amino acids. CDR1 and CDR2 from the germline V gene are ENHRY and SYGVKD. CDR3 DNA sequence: TGTGCCATCAGTGAATCAGGGTACGCGAGCAATCAGCCCCAGCATTTT. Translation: CAISESGYASNQPQHF.

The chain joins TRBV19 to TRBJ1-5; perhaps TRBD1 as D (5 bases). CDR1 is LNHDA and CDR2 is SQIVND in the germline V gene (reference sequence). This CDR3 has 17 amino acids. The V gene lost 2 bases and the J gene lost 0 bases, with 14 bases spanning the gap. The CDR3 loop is CASSIQGSVDSNQPQHF. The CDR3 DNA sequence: TGTGCCAGTAGTATACAGGGTTCGGTCGATAGCAATCAGCCCCAGCATTTT.